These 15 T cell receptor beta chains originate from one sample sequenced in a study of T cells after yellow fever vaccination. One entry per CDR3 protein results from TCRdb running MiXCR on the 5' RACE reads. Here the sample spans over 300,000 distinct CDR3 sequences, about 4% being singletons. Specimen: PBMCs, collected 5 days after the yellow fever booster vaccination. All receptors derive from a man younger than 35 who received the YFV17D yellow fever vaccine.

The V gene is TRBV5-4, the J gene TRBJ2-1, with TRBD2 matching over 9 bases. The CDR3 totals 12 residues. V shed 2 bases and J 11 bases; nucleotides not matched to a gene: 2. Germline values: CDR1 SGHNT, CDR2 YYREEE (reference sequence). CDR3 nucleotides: TGTGCCAGCAGCTTAGCGGGGGGCAAGCAGTTCTTC. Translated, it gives CASSLAGGKQFF.

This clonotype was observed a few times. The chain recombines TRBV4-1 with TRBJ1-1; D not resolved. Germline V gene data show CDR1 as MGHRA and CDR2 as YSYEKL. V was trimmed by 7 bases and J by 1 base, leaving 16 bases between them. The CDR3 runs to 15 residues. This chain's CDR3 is CASTPEGLTNTEAFF. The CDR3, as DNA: TGCGCCAGCACCCCGGAAGGGCTTACGAACACTGAAGCTTTCTTT.

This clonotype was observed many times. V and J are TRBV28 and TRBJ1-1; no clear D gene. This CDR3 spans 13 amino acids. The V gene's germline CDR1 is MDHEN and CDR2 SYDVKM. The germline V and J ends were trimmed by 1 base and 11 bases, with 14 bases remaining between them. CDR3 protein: CASSLSRETRAFF. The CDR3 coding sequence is TGTGCCAGCAGTTTATCCCGGGAGACCCGGGCTTTCTTT.

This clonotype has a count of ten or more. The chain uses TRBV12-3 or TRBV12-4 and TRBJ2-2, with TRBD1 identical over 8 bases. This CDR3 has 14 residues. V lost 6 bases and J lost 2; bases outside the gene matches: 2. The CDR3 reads CASSGQGNTGELFF. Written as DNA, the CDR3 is TGTGCCAGCAGCGGACAGGGTAACACCGGGGAGCTGTTTTTT.

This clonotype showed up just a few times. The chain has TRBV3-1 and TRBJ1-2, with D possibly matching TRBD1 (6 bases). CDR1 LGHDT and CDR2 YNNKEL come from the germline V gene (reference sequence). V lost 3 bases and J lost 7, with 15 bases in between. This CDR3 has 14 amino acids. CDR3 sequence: CASSHLAGVRGYTF. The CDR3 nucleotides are TGTGCCAGCAGCCATCTTGCAGGGGTTCGTGGCTACACCTTC.

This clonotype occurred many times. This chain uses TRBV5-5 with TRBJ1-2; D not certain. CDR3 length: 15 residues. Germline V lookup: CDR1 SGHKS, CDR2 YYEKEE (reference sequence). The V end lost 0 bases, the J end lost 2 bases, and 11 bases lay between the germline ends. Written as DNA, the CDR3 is TGTGCCAGCAGCTTGGAGGGCTCCAGCAACTATGGCTACACCTTC. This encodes CASSLEGSSNYGYTF.

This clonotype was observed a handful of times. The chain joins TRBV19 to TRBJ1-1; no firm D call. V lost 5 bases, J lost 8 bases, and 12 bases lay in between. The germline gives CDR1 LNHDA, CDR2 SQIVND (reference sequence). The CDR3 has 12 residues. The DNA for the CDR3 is TGTGCCAGTAGTTTGGGGTGGGCGGAAGCTTTCTTT. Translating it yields CASSLGWAEAFF. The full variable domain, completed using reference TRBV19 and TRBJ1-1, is DGGITQSPKYLFRKEGQNVTLSCEQNLNHDAMYWYRQDPGQGLRLIYYSQIVNDFQKGDIAEGYSVSREKKESFPLTVTSAQKNPTAFYLCASSLGWAEAFFGQGTRLTVV.

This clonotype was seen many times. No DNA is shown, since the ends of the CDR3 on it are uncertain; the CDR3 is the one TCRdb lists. The CDR3 sequence: CSARDGRDSSSGYTF. The chain links TRBV20-1 to TRBJ1-2; the table names TRBD1, a call not compared with the DNA. Ends included, the CDR3 has 15 residues. Germline loops: CDR1 DFQATT, CDR2 SNEGSKA (reference sequence).

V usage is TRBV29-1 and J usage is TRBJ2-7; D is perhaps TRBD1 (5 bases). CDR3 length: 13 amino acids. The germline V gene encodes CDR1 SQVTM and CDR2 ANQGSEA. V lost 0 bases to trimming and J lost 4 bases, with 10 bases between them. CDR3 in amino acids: CSVEDRVIYEQYV. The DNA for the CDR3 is TGCAGCGTTGAAGACAGGGTCATATACGAGCAGTACGTC.

The CDR3 sequence: CASSLSPAGGGETQYF. The CDR3 nucleotides are TGCGCCAGCAGCTTATCCCCAGCGGGGGGAGGGGAGACCCAGTACTTC. The chain recombines TRBV5-1 with TRBJ2-5; 9 bases line up with TRBD2. CDR3 length: 16 amino acids. Germline-derived CDR1 and CDR2 are SGHRS and YFSETQ. V lost 2 bases and J lost 5; bases outside the gene matches: 10.

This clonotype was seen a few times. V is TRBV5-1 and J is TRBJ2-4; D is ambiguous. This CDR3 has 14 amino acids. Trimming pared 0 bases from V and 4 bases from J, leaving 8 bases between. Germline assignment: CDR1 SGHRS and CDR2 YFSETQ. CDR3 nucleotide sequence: TGCGCCAGCAGCTTGGAAAGCCTAAAAAACATTCAGTACTTC. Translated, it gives CASSLESLKNIQYF. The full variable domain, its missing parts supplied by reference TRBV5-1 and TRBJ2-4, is KAGVTQTPRYLIKTRGQQVTLSCSPISGHRSVSWYQQTPGQGLQFLFEYFSETQRNKGNFPGRFSGRQFSNSRSEMNVSTLELGDSALYLCASSLESLKNIQYFGAGTRLSVL.

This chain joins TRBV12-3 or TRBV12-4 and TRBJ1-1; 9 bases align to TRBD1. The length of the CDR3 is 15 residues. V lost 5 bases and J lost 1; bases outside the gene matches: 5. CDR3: CASSLTGGWNTEAFF. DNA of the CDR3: TGTGCCAGCAGTCTCACAGGGGGCTGGAACACTGAAGCTTTCTTT.

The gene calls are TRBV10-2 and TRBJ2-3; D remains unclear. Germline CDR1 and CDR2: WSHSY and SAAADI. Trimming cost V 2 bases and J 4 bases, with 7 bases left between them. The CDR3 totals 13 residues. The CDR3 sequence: CASSEIRADTQYF. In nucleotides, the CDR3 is TGCGCCAGCAGTGAGATCCGCGCAGATACGCAGTATTTT.

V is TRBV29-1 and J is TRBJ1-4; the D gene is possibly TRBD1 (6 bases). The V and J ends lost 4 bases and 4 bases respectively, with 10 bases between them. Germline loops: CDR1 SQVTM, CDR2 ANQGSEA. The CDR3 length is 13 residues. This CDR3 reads CSVVEGVNEKLFF. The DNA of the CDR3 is TGCAGCGTTGTGGAGGGGGTTAATGAAAAACTGTTTTTT.

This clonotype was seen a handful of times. For the CDR3, the DNA is TGTGCCAGCAGCCGCGGGACTCTGGGCACAGATACGCAGTATTTT. Its protein product is CASSRGTLGTDTQYF. The genes are TRBV11-3 and TRBJ2-3, with D perhaps TRBD2 (6 bases). The CDR3 consists of 15 residues. Germline CDR1 and CDR2: SGHNT and YENEEA. V was cut by 5 bases and J by 1 base, with 13 bases left in between.